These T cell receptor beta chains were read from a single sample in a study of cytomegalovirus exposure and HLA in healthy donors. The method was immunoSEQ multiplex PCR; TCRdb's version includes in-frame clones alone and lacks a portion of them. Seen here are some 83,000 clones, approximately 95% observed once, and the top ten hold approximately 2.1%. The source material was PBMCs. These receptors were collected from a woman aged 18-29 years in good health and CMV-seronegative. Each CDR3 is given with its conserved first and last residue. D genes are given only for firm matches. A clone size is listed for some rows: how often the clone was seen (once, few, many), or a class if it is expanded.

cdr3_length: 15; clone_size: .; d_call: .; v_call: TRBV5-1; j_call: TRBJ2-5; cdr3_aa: CASSLGQALQETQYF; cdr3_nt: TGCGCCAGCAGCTTGGGACAGGCTCTCCAAGAGACCCAGTACTTC
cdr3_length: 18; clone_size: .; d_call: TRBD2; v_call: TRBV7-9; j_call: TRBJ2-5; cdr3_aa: CASSLGFLDPSGVETQYF; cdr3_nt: TGTGCCAGCAGCTTAGGATTTCTCGATCCTAGCGGGGTAGAGACCCAGTACTTC
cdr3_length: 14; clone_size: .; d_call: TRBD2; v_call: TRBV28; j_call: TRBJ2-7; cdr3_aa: CASSVGTSHYEQYF; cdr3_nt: TGTGCCAGCAGTGTCGGGACTAGTCACTACGAGCAGTACTTC
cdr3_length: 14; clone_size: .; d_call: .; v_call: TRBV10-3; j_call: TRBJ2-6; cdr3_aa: CATRRETGANVLTF; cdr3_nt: TGTGCCACCAGGAGGGAAACTGGGGCCAACGTCCTGACTTTC
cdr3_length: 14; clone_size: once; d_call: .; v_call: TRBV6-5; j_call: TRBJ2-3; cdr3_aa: CASHSGQSTDTQYF; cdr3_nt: TGTGCCAGCCACAGTGGCCAAAGCACAGATACGCAGTATTTT
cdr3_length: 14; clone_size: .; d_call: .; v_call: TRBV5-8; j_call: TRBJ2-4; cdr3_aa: CASSSRGQLDIQYF; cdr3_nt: TGTGCCAGCAGCTCCAGGGGCCAGTTGGACATTCAGTACTTC
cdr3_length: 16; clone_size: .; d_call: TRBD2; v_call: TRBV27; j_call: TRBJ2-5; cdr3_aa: CASSSYSGRAGETQYF; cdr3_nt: TGTGCCAGCAGTTCATATAGCGGGAGGGCCGGGGAGACCCAGTACTTC
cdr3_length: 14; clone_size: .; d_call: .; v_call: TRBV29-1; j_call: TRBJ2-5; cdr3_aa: CSVGGGPGGETQYF; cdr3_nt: TGCAGCGTAGGGGGGGGCCCGGGCGGAGAGACCCAGTACTTC
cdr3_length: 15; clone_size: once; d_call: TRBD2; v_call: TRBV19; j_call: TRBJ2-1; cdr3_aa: CASSFSGTSYNEQFF; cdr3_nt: TGTGCCAGTAGTTTTAGCGGGACGTCCTACAATGAGCAGTTCTTC
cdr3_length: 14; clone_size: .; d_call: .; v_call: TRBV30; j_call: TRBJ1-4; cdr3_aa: CAWELGGVKEKLFF; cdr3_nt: TGTGCCTGGGAGCTTGGGGGGGTAAAAGAAAAACTGTTTTTT
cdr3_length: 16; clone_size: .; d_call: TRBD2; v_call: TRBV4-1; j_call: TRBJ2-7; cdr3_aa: CASSQGSGGRFYEQYF; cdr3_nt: TGCGCCAGCAGCCAAGGTTCCGGGGGGAGGTTTTACGAGCAGTACTTC
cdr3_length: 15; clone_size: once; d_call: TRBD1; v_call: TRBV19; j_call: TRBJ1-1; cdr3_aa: CASSILTGGRTEAFF; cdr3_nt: TGTGCCAGTAGTATTTTAACAGGGGGACGTACTGAAGCTTTCTTT
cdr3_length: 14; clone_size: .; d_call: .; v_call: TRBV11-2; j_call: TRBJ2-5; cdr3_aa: CASSPRLPQETQYF; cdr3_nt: TGTGCCAGCAGCCCCCGACTGCCACAAGAGACCCAGTACTTC
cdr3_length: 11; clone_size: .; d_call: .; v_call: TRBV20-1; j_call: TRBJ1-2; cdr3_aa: CSARAPYGYTF; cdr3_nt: TGCAGTGCTAGGGCCCCTTATGGCTACACCTTC
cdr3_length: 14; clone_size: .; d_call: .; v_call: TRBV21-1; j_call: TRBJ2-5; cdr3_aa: CASSKGGYQETQYF; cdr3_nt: TGTGCCAGCAGCAAGGGGGGGTACCAAGAGACCCAGTACTTC
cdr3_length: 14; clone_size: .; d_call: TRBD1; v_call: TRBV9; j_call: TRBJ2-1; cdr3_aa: CASSVAAGGYEQFF; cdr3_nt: TGTGCCAGCAGCGTAGCCGCAGGGGGCTATGAGCAGTTCTTC
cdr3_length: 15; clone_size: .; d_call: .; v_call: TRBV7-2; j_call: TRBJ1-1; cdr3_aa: CASSIAGALNTEAFF; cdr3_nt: TGTGCCAGCAGCATCGCAGGGGCCCTGAACACTGAAGCTTTCTTT
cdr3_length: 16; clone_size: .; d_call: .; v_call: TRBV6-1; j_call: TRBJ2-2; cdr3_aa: CASSEYFRGGTGELFF; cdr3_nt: TGTGCCAGCAGTGAATATTTCAGGGGCGGCACCGGGGAGCTGTTTTTT
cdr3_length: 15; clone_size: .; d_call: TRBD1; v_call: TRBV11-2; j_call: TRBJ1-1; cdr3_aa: CASSPQTGLNTEAFF; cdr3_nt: TGTGCCAGCAGCCCCCAGACAGGGCTGAACACTGAAGCTTTCTTT
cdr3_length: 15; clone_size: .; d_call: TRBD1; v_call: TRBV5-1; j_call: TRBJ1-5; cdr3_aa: CASSLGQGDYQPQHF; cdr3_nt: TGCGCCAGCAGCTTGGGACAGGGGGACTATCAGCCCCAGCATTTT
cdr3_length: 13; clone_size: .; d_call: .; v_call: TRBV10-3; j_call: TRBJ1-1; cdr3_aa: CAIRGSMNTEAFF; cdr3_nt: TGTGCCATCCGGGGGTCCATGAACACTGAAGCTTTCTTT
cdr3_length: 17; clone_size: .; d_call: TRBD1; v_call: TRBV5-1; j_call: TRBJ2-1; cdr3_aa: CASTPGGQAIDYNEQFF; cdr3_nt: TGCGCCTCCACCCCCGGGGGACAGGCGATAGACTACAATGAGCAGTTCTTC
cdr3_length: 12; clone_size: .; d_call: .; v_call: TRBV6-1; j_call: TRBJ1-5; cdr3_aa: CASSEGVLAQHF; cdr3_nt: TGTGCCAGCAGTGAAGGAGTGCTAGCCCAGCATTTT
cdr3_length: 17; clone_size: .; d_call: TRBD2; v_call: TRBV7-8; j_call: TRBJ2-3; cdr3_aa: CASSQQVTSGRAGTQYF; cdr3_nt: TGTGCCAGCAGCCAACAAGTTACTAGCGGGAGGGCCGGTACGCAGTATTTT
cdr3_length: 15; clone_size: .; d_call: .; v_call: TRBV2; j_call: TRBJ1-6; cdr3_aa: CASSGSVSPNSPLHF; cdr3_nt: TGTGCCAGCAGTGGAAGCGTTAGTCCCAATTCACCCCTCCACTTT
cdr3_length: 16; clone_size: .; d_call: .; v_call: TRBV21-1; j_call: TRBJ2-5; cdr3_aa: CASSGPDTEYQETQYF; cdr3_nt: TGTGCCAGCAGCGGTCCGGACACCGAGTACCAAGAGACCCAGTACTTC
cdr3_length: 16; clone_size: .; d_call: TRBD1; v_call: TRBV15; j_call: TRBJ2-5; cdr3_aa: CATSARTGAGQETQYF; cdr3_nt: TGTGCCACCAGCGCCCGGACAGGGGCTGGGCAAGAGACCCAGTACTTC
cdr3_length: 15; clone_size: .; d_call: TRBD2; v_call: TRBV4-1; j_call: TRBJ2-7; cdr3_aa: CASSQGAGGPYEQYF; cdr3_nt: TGCGCCAGCAGCCAAGGAGCGGGAGGCCCGTACGAGCAGTACTTC
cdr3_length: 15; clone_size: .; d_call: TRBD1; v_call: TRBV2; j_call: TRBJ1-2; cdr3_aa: CASSEGQGVSYGYTF; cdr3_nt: TGTGCCAGCAGTGAAGGGCAGGGGGTCTCCTATGGCTACACCTTC
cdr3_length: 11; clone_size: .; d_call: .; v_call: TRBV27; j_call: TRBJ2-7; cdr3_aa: CASRVGDEQYF; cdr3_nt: TGTGCCAGCCGGGTAGGAGATGAGCAGTACTTC
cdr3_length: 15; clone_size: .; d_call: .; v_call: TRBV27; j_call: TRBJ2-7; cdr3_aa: CASSLKTSWGFEQYF; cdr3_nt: TGTGCCAGCAGTCTGAAGACTAGTTGGGGGTTTGAGCAGTACTTC
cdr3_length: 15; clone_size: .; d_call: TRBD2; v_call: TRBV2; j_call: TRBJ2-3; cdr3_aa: CASEWEGLGTDTQYF; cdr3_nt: TGTGCCAGCGAGTGGGAGGGATTGGGCACAGATACGCAGTATTTT
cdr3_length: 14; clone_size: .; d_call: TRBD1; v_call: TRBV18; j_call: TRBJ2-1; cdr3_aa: CASSPRTGYNEQFF; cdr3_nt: TGTGCCAGCTCACCTCGGACAGGGTACAATGAGCAGTTCTTC
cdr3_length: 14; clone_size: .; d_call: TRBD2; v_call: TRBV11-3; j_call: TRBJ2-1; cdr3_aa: CASSRLAASNEQFF; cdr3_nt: TGTGCCAGCAGCCGACTAGCGGCCTCCAATGAGCAGTTCTTC
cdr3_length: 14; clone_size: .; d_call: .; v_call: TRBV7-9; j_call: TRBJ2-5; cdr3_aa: CASSLSSGLKTQYF; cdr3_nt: TGTGCCAGCAGCTTATCGTCGGGATTGAAGACCCAGTACTTC
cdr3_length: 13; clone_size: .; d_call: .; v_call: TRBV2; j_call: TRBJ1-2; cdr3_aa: CASSEWGGAGYTF; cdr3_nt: TGTGCCAGCAGTGAATGGGGGGGAGCTGGCTACACCTTC
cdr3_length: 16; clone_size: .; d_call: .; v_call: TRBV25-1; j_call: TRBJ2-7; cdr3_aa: CASSEGGTAVTYEQYF; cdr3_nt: TGTGCCAGCAGTGAAGGAGGGACAGCCGTCACCTACGAGCAGTACTTC
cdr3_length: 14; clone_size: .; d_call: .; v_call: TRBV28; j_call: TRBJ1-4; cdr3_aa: CASSPLLAGEKLFF; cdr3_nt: TGTGCCAGCAGTCCGCTCTTAGCGGGAGAAAAACTGTTTTTT
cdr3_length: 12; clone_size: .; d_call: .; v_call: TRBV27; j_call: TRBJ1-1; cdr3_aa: CASSLFGGEAFF; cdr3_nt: TGTGCCAGCAGTTTATTCGGGGGGGAAGCTTTCTTT
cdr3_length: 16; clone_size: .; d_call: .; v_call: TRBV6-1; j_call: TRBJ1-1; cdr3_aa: CASSEILQGWDTEAFF; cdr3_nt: TGTGCCAGCAGTGAAATTTTGCAGGGATGGGACACTGAAGCTTTCTTT
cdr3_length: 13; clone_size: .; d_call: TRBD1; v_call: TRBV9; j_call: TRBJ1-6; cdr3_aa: CASRGTGKSPLHF; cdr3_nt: TGTGCCAGCAGAGGGACAGGGAAGTCACCCCTCCACTTT
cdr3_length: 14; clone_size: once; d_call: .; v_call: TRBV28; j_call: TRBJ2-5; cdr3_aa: CASGMAGTEETQYF; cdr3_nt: TGTGCCAGCGGAATGGCTGGCACGGAGGAGACCCAGTACTTC
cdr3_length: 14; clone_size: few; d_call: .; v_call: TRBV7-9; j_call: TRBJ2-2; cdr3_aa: CASSLATDTGELFF; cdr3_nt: TGTGCCAGCAGCTTAGCAACGGACACCGGGGAGCTGTTTTTT
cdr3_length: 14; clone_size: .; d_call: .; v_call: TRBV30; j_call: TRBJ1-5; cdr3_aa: CAWSVGQGDQPQHF; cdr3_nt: TGTGCCTGGAGTGTCGGGCAGGGCGATCAGCCCCAGCATTTT
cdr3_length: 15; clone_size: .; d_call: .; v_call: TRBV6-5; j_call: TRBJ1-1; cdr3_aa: CASSYSAQGNTEAFF; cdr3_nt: TGTGCCAGCAGTTACTCGGCTCAGGGGAACACTGAAGCTTTCTTT
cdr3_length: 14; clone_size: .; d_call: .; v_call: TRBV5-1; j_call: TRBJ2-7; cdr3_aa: CASSSFDRPREQYF; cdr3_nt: TGCGCCAGCAGCTCCTTTGACAGGCCGCGCGAGCAGTACTTC
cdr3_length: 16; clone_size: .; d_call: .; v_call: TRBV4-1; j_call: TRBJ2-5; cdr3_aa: CASSQEWPGSQETQYF; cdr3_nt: TGCGCCAGCAGCCAAGAGTGGCCAGGGTCCCAAGAGACCCAGTACTTC
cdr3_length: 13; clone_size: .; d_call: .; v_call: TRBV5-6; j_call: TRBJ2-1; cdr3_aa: CASSLWQGYEQFF; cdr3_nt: TGTGCCAGCAGCTTGTGGCAGGGTTATGAGCAGTTCTTC
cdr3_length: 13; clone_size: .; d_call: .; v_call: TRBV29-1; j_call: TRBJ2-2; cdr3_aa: CSVVDSNTGELFF; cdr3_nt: TGCAGCGTTGTGGACAGCAACACCGGGGAGCTGTTTTTT
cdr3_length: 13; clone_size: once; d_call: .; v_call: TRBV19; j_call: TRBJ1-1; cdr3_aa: CASSIAKSTEAFF; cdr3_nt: TGTGCCAGTAGTATTGCGAAGAGCACTGAAGCTTTCTTT
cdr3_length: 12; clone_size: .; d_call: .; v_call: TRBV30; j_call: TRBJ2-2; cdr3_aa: CAWSVSSGELFF; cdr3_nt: TGTGCCTGGAGTGTATCTTCCGGGGAGCTGTTTTTT
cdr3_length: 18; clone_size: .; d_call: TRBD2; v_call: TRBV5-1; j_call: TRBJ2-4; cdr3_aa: CASSLGSLAGGSKNIQYF; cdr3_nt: TGCGCCAGCAGCTTGGGTTCCCTAGCGGGAGGGTCCAAAAACATTCAGTACTTC
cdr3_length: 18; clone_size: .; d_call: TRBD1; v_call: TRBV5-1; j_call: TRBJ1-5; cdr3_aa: CASSHPGGGQGAVQPQHF; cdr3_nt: TGCGCCAGCAGCCACCCCGGAGGGGGACAGGGGGCAGTTCAGCCCCAGCATTTT
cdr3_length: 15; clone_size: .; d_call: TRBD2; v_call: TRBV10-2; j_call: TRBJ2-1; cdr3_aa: CASSGAGGLDNEQFF; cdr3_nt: TGCGCCAGCAGCGGGGCGGGGGGACTAGACAATGAGCAGTTCTTC
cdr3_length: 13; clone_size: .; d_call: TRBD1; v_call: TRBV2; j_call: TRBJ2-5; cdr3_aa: CASRGTAQETQYF; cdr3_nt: TGTGCCAGCAGAGGGACAGCGCAAGAGACCCAGTACTTC
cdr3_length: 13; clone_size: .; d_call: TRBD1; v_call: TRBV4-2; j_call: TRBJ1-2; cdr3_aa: CASSQGTGYGYTF; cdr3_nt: TGTGCCAGCAGCCAAGGGACAGGGTATGGCTACACCTTC
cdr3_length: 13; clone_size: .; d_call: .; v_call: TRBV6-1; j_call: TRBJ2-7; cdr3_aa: CASNRAGSGEQYF; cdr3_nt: TGTGCCAGCAACAGGGCAGGGTCGGGCGAGCAGTACTTC